A single sample is the source of the 31 T cell receptor beta chains below, sequenced in a study of post-analysis software for immune sequencing data. Study findings and constraints: Elevated frequency relative to controls characterized about 5 TRBV segments in patients, TRBV5-6, TRBV5-1 and TRBV20-1 among them.

The library was made from cDNA and included unique molecular identifiers. From the PCR reads, TCRdb called clonotypes with MiXCR, one entry per CDR3 protein. The sample holds 800,000 to 950,000 distinct CDR3 sequences, 53% seen once. Which antigens these TCRs recognize remains unknown. Source material: blood. All receptors derive from a girl aged 10 to 17 with multiple sclerosis.

The sample holds a few counts of this clonotype. The chain uses TRBV10-3 and TRBJ2-7, with D maybe TRBD1 (6 bases). V was pared by 3 bases and J by 4 bases, with 10 bases between. The CDR3 spans 13 residues. Looked up from germline, CDR1 is ENHRY and CDR2 is SYGVKD. CDR3: CAISEQGSYEQYF. The CDR3 bases are TGTGCCATCAGTGAACAGGGTTCGTACGAGCAGTACTTC.

This clonotype was counted a few times. The V call is TRBV6-4, the J call TRBJ1-6; D gene ambiguous. CDR3 size: 14 residues. Deletions cut 2 bases from V and 4 bases from J, with 6 bases between. Germline CDR1 is MRHNA and CDR2 is SNTAGT. The CDR3 DNA reads as TGTGCCAGCAGTGACATCTTATATAATTCACCCCTCCACTTT. Translated: CASSDILYNSPLHF.

The J gene is TRBJ2-5, the V gene TRBV20-1; the D is unclear. Trimming took 1 base from V and 5 from J, leaving 11 bases between them. This CDR3 contains 13 residues. The V gene's germline CDR1 is DFQATT and CDR2 SNEGSKA (reference sequence). The DNA for the CDR3 is TGCAGTGCTAGAGCAGATTGTGTGGAGACCCAGTACTTC. Translated: CSARADCVETQYF.

This sequence joins TRBV20-1 and TRBJ2-7, with 10 bases that match TRBD2. V shed 6 bases and J 1 base; nucleotides not matched to a gene: 6. CDR3 length equals 14 residues. Germline V gene data show CDR1 as DFQATT and CDR2 as SNEGSKA (reference sequence). The CDR3: CSAHTSGASYEQYF. DNA of the CDR3: TGCAGTGCCCATACTAGCGGGGCGTCCTACGAGCAGTACTTC.

This clonotype was picked up a small number of times. V and J are TRBV5-1 and TRBJ1-2, with D unresolved. V lost 1 base and J lost 0, with 13 bases in between. CDR1 is SGHRS, CDR2 YFSETQ, per germline. The CDR3 has 16 amino acids. In DNA form, the CDR3 reads TGCGCCAGCAGCTTGATTGCCAGGCCTTCTAACTATGGCTACACCTTC. Protein: CASSLIARPSNYGYTF.

This clonotype has a handful of counts. The chain uses TRBV5-1 and TRBJ1-5; a possible D gene is TRBD1 (5 bases). Trimming removed 0 bases at V and 1 base at J, with 8 bases between. There are 15 residues in the CDR3. The germline V gene has CDR1 SGHRS and CDR2 YFSETQ. In DNA, the CDR3 is TGCGCCAGCAGCTTGGACGCAGGGAGCAATCAGCCCCAGCATTTT. This translates into CASSLDAGSNQPQHF.

This clonotype was counted between two and nine times. The chain has TRBV6-5 and TRBJ2-7; either TRBD1 or TRBD2 may fit D (5 bases each). Germline-derived CDR1 and CDR2 are MNHEY and SVGAGI. V shed 3 bases and J shed 3 bases, with 21 bases lying between them. The CDR3 runs 17 residues. CDR3 loop: CASSYSPPGTGSYEQYF. CDR3 in DNA: TGTGCCAGCAGTTATTCCCCGCCCGGGACGGGCAGCTACGAGCAGTACTTC.

The chain combines TRBV5-1 with TRBJ2-7; D may be TRBD1 (7 bases). The end of the DNA is better explained by TRBJ2-5, so the J call may be wrong. CDR3 size: 18 residues. Germline V lookup: CDR1 SGHRS, CDR2 YFSETQ. The CDR3, as DNA: TGCGCCAGCAGCTTATCAACAGGGTCTGGAGGGGGCAGAGAGACCCAGTACTTC. Protein product: CASSLSTGSGGGRETQYF.

CDR3 DNA sequence: TGCAGTGCTGACATCCGGGACAGGGCTCTATACGAGCAGTACTTC. Protein product: CSADIRDRALYEQYF. The chain employs TRBV20-1 and TRBJ2-7; TRBD1 agrees at 9 bases. Looked up from germline, CDR1 is DFQATT and CDR2 is SNEGSKA (reference sequence). V shed 5 bases and J 4 bases; nucleotides not matched to a gene: 12. The CDR3 covers 15 residues.

Only a few counts were recorded for this clonotype. The V and J genes are TRBV7-8 and TRBJ2-7; maybe TRBD1 (6 bases). The CDR3 has 17 amino acids. Trimming took off 2 bases at V and 2 bases at J, with 19 bases between the two ends. The germline V gene has CDR1 SGHVS and CDR2 FQNEAQ. The CDR3 is CASSLNFAAGQTYEQYF. As DNA, the CDR3 is TGTGCCAGCAGCTTAAACTTCGCTGCTGGACAGACCTACGAGCAGTACTTC.

This clonotype was detected many times. The V and J genes are TRBV7-2 and TRBJ1-5; D is uncertain. CDR3 length: 13 residues. Germline V gene data show CDR1 as SGHTA and CDR2 as FQGNSA. The germline V and J ends were trimmed by 1 base and 2 bases, with 3 bases remaining between them. CDR3 in DNA: TGTGCCAGCAGCTTAGATCGCAATCAGCCCCAGCATTTT. Translating it yields CASSLDRNQPQHF.

The genes are TRBV20-1 and TRBJ1-1, with 8 bases fitting TRBD1. The germline gives CDR1 DFQATT, CDR2 SNEGSKA (reference sequence). This CDR3 spans 14 amino acids. The junction had 3 bases not matched to a gene; V was cut back by 2 bases and J by 1 base. DNA of the CDR3: TGCAGTGCTAGACCGGGGACAGGGAACACTGAAGCTTTCTTT. Translating it yields CSARPGTGNTEAFF.

The rearrangement uses TRBV4-1 and TRBJ2-7, with D hard to call. This CDR3 contains 15 residues. Germline CDR1 reads MGHRA; CDR2 reads YSYEKL. Deletions cut 1 base from V and 2 bases from J, with 12 bases between. The CDR3 reads CASSQGFGTTYEQYF. The CDR3, as DNA: TGCGCCAGCAGCCAAGGTTTCGGAACAACCTACGAGCAGTACTTC.

V and J are TRBV11-2 and TRBJ2-6, with 10 nucleotides matching TRBD1. CDR1 SGHAT and CDR2 FQNNGV come from the germline V gene. The CDR3 totals 17 residues. Losses at the gene ends were 6 bases for V and 0 bases for J; bases not matched to a gene: 5. The DNA of the CDR3 is TGTGCCAGCAGTCCCCGGGACAGGGGCTCTGGGGCCAACGTCCTGACTTTC. Protein product: CASSPRDRGSGANVLTF.

There are a few counts of this clonotype. The chain recombines TRBV5-1 with TRBJ2-3; 9 nucleotides align to TRBD2. The germline CDR1 and CDR2 sequences are SGHRS and YFSETQ. Trimming cost V 4 bases and J 1 base; bases outside gene matches: 10. The CDR3 loop spans 17 amino acids. The CDR3 region is CASSHGRRLAGTDTQYF. For the CDR3, the DNA is TGCGCCAGCAGCCACGGGCGGAGACTAGCGGGCACAGATACGCAGTATTTT.

The chain employs TRBV7-2 and TRBJ2-1, with 13 bases matching TRBD2. CDR1 and CDR2 (germline): SGHTA, FQGNSA. Trimming cost V 5 bases and J 4 bases; bases outside gene matches: 14. The CDR3 loop spans 19 amino acids. CDR3 DNA: TGTGCCAGCAGCCCCGGGACTAGCGGGGTTTGGGTCTTTTACAATGAGCAGTTCTTC. Amino acid sequence: CASSPGTSGVWVFYNEQFF.

The chain has TRBV29-1 and TRBJ2-1, with a tentative D call TRBD2 (6 bases). The CDR3 is 12 amino acids. V lost 4 bases and J 3 bases, leaving 7 bases between the germline ends. CDR1 is SQVTM and CDR2 is ANQGSEA in the germline V gene. The CDR3 DNA sequence: TGCAGCGTTGCGGGAGACTACAATGAGCAGTTCTTC. Translating gives CSVAGDYNEQFF.

The chain is built from TRBV5-5 and TRBJ2-1, with D possibly called TRBD1 or TRBD2 (5 bases each). The CDR3 is 16 amino acids. The V gene lost 4 bases and the J gene lost 2 bases, with 16 bases spanning the gap. Germline CDR1 SGHKS, CDR2 YYEKEE (reference sequence). CDR3 DNA sequence: TGTGCCAGCAGCCCATCCGGGGCAAGCACCTACAATGAGCAGTTCTTC. The encoded protein is CASSPSGASTYNEQFF.

The chain links TRBV5-1 to TRBJ2-7, with D possibly being TRBD1 (5 bases). The end of the DNA fits TRBJ2-1 better, so the J call may be wrong. CDR3 length: 12 amino acids. Germline V gene lookup returns CDR1 SGHRS and CDR2 YFSETQ. The CDR3 loop is CASSLEGPEQFF. The DNA of the CDR3 is TGCGCCAGCAGCTTGGAGGGGCCTGAGCAGTTCTTC.

V and J are TRBV29-1 and TRBJ2-7; perhaps TRBD1 as D (6 bases). CDR3 size: 16 residues. Trimming took off 4 bases at V and 7 bases at J, with 26 bases between the two ends. Germline values: CDR1 SQVTM, CDR2 ANQGSEA. CDR3 DNA sequence: TGCAGCGTTGGACAGGAAAAACCGCTCTCCTACAATGAGCAGTACTTC. Translation gives CSVGQEKPLSYNEQYF.

This chain joins TRBV3-1 and TRBJ2-1, with a possible D match to TRBD2 (6 bases). The J call may be mistaken, given a closer DNA end match to TRBJ2-7. CDR1 and CDR2 (germline): LGHDT, YNNKEL (reference sequence). The CDR3 totals 12 residues. CDR3 residues: CASSRLANEQYF. As DNA, the CDR3 is TGTGCCAGCAGCCGCCTAGCGAACGAGCAGTACTTC.

This chain links TRBV29-1 with TRBJ2-7; TRBD1 matches at 10 bases. The CDR3 has 14 residues. Germline-derived CDR1 and CDR2 are SQVTM and ANQGSEA. Unmatched junction bases numbered 9, after V lost 6 bases and J lost 4 bases. The CDR3 nucleotides are TGCAGCGTCAATCTCGGGACAGGGGTTTACGAGCAGTACTTC. This encodes CSVNLGTGVYEQYF.

This clonotype was seen more than once but under ten times. The chain employs TRBV20-1 and TRBJ2-7, with D possibly being TRBD1 or TRBD2 (6 bases each). This CDR3 region has 15 residues. With 0 bases removed from V and 2 bases from J, the gap between germline ends came to 14 bases. Germline V gene data show CDR1 as DFQATT and CDR2 as SNEGSKA (reference sequence). CDR3 sequence reads: CSARDPGAGTYEQYF. CDR3 nucleotides: TGCAGTGCTAGAGATCCGGGGGCTGGAACCTACGAGCAGTACTTC.

The chain combines TRBV4-1 with TRBJ2-7; 9 bases align to TRBD2. From germline, CDR1 is MGHRA and CDR2 YSYEKL. Trimming cost V 2 bases and J 2 bases; bases outside gene matches: 7. The CDR3 sequence is 16 residues long. The DNA of the CDR3 is TGCGCCAGCAGCCAAACGTGGTCTAGCGGGACCTACGAGCAGTACTTC. This codes for CASSQTWSSGTYEQYF.

The genes are TRBV18 and TRBJ2-5; no definite D call. The DNA end lines up better with TRBJ2-7; the J call may be wrong. CDR3 length: 14 amino acids. The germline gives CDR1 KGHSH, CDR2 LQKENI. The DNA of the CDR3 is TGTGCCAGCTCACCCGTCACCGCCGACTACGAGCAGTACTTC. Encoded protein: CASSPVTADYEQYF.

A few counts support this clonotype. The V call is TRBV20-1, the J call TRBJ2-7; 10 bases line up with TRBD1. Losses at the gene ends were 3 bases for V and 1 base for J; bases not matched to a gene: 6. CDR1 is DFQATT and CDR2 is SNEGSKA in the germline V gene (reference sequence). CDR3 size: 15 residues. CDR3 nucleotide sequence: TGCAGTGCTAGCCTGGGGACAGGGGAGTCCTACGAGCAGTACTTC. As protein: CSASLGTGESYEQYF.

The V call is TRBV12-3 or TRBV12-4, the J call TRBJ1-5; D may be TRBD1 (5 bases). The CDR3 contains 14 residues. Trimming pared 4 bases from V and 9 bases from J, leaving 16 bases between. As DNA, the CDR3 is TGTGCCAGCAGTTCGGCCACAGGTACCCGGCCCCAGCATTTT. This codes for CASSSATGTRPQHF.

The genes are TRBV20-1 and TRBJ2-1; 11 bases are a match to TRBD2. J was trimmed by 6 bases and V by 2 bases; bases with no gene match: 3. Germline V gives CDR1 DFQATT, CDR2 SNEGSKA (reference sequence). The CDR3 has 14 residues. The CDR3 sequence is CSARTSGSLNEQFF. In DNA, the CDR3 is TGCAGTGCTAGAACTAGCGGGAGTCTCAATGAGCAGTTCTTC.

The chain couples TRBV29-1 to TRBJ1-2; the D gene is possibly TRBD1 (6 bases). Trimming removed 2 bases at V and 3 bases at J, with 13 bases between. The CDR3 spans 14 residues. CDR1 is SQVTM and CDR2 is ANQGSEA in the germline V gene. This CDR3 is CSVEKRTADYGYTF. CDR3 bases: TGCAGCGTTGAAAAAAGGACAGCCGACTATGGCTACACCTTC.

Comment on this clonotype: At one end the junction does not follow the germline gene, possibly because of a read error. The V call is TRBV7-8, the J call TRBJ2-7; D remains ambiguous. Germline CDR1 is SGHVS and CDR2 is FQNEAQ. The CDR3 extends over 14 amino acids. As DNA, the CDR3 is TGTGTCAGCAGCTTATTAAGGACCCACTACGAGCAGTACTTC. This codes for CVSSLLRTHYEQYF.

The rearrangement joins TRBV20-1 to TRBJ2-3; 15 bases line up with TRBD2. Germline CDR1 reads DFQATT; CDR2 reads SNEGSKA (reference sequence). V shed 6 bases and J 6 bases; nucleotides not matched to a gene: 7. The CDR3 loop spans 15 amino acids. CDR3 nucleotide sequence: TGCAGTGCGGAGGGACTAGCGGGAGGACCCGATACGCAGTATTTT. Amino acids: CSAEGLAGGPDTQYF.